The 29 T cell receptor beta chains below were found in one sample sequenced in a study of OX40 agonist ivuxolimab in advanced cancers. The table came from immunoSEQ multiplex PCR; TCRdb's copy has only in-frame clones and leaves some out. The sample consists of about 40,000 clones, around 83% of them appearing once. The specimen was CD4+ or CD8+ T cells sorted from blood, collected in a trial of the OX40 agonist ivuxolimab. These receptor sequences come from an adult with an advanced solid tumor such as melanoma, head and neck, liver or kidney cancer.

The chain couples TRBV27 to TRBJ1-1, with D unclear. The V gene lost 4 bases and the J gene lost 1 base, with 7 bases spanning the gap. CDR1 and CDR2 (germline): MNHEY, SMNVEV (reference sequence). The CDR3 runs to 13 residues. In DNA, the CDR3 is TGTGCCAGCAGTTCCTGGAGGAACACTGAAGCTTTCTTT. Its translation: CASSSWRNTEAFF.

This clone was observed a handful of times. The genes are TRBV9 and TRBJ1-4; 7 positions agree with TRBD1. In germline, CDR1 is SGDLS, CDR2 YYNGEE. Trimming at V came to 3 bases and at J to 7 bases, leaving 6 bases not matched to a gene. The CDR3 sequence is 14 residues long. CDR3 sequence reads: CASSATGVVEKLFF. In nucleotides, the CDR3 is TGTGCCAGCAGCGCCACAGGGGTGGTTGAAAAACTGTTTTTT.

The genes are TRBV9 and TRBJ2-1; 8 nucleotides match TRBD2. The CDR3 sequence is 13 residues long. The ends lost 3 bases at V and 9 bases at J; junction bases unmatched: 5. Germline-derived CDR1 and CDR2 are SGDLS and YYNGEE. This CDR3 reads CASSGTTSVEQFF. In DNA, the CDR3 is TGTGCCAGCAGCGGGACGACTAGCGTTGAGCAGTTCTTC.

The genes are TRBV27 and TRBJ2-5; TRBD1 aligns across 11 bases. Germline loops: CDR1 MNHEY, CDR2 SMNVEV (reference sequence). CDR3 length equals 18 residues. Germline trimming cut 6 bases from V and 7 bases from J; bases unmatched to any gene: 19. CDR3 in DNA: TGTGCCAGCAGCCTTCTTCGGACAGGGGGCGCGAGGTACGCGACCCAGTACTTC. It is translated as CASSLLRTGGARYATQYF.

The count of this clone is one. This chain's CDR3 is CASSQESEEADTDTQYF. CDR3 nucleotides: TGCGCCAGCAGCCAAGAGTCAGAGGAAGCAGACACAGATACGCAGTATTTT. The chain links TRBV4-3 to TRBJ2-3; D call uncertain. Germline values: CDR1 LGHNA, CDR2 YSLEER. The V and J ends lost 0 bases and 2 bases respectively, with 15 bases between them. This CDR3 comprises 17 residues.

The gene calls are TRBV27 and TRBJ2-1; tentative D call: TRBD1 (6 bases). V lost 5 bases, J lost 0 bases, and 14 bases lay in between. CDR1 is MNHEY and CDR2 is SMNVEV in the germline V gene (reference sequence). CDR3 length: 16 residues. The CDR3 protein is CASSPNRANSYNEQFF. CDR3 sequence (DNA): TGTGCCAGCAGTCCCAACAGGGCGAACTCCTACAATGAGCAGTTCTTC.

The chain combines TRBV7-8 with TRBJ2-1; TRBD2 matches 7 bases. Looked up from germline, CDR1 is SGHVS and CDR2 is FQNEAQ. V dropped 0 bases and J dropped 0; count of bases not matched to a gene: 8. The CDR3 contains 18 residues. DNA for the CDR3: TGTGCCAGCAGCTTAGCCCTTGGACGGACTAGCTCCTACAATGAGCAGTTCTTC. This translates into CASSLALGRTSSYNEQFF.

The genes are TRBV14 and TRBJ1-1, with unresolved D. The ends were cut back, 4 bases at V and 8 bases at J, with 11 bases in the middle. This CDR3 has 12 amino acids. Germline assignment: CDR1 SGHDN and CDR2 FVKESK. The CDR3 reads CASSPQRTEAFF. The CDR3 region has the DNA TGTGCCAGCAGCCCCCAGAGGACCGAAGCTTTCTTT.

This chain joins TRBV11-2 and TRBJ2-7, with 7 bases identical to TRBD2. This CDR3 contains 14 residues. Germline CDR1 and CDR2: SGHAT and FQNNGV. With V trimmed by 1 base and J by 2 bases, 2 bases remained unmatched. In DNA form, the CDR3 reads TGTGCCAGCAGCTTAGTAGCGGGTACCTACGAGCAGTACTTC. It is translated as CASSLVAGTYEQYF. The full variable domain, completed using reference TRBV11-2 and TRBJ2-7, is EAGVAQSPRYKIIEKRQSVAFWCNPISGHATLYWYQQILGQGPKLLIQFQNNGVVDDSQLPKDRFSAERLKGVDSTLKIQPAKLEDSAVYLCASSLVAGTYEQYFGPGTRLTVT.

Here the CDR3 reads CASSIWRPDDEQFF. The CDR3 nucleotides read TGTGCCAGTAGTATCTGGCGGCCGGACGATGAGCAGTTCTTC. V usage is TRBV19 and J usage is TRBJ2-1; D not resolved. The germline V and J ends were trimmed by 3 bases and 8 bases, with 14 bases remaining between them. The V gene's germline CDR1 is LNHDA and CDR2 SQIVND (reference sequence). This CDR3 is built from 14 residues.

This clone was seen just once. The chain carries TRBV7-9 and TRBJ1-3, with D unclear. The CDR3 runs 11 residues. Germline-derived CDR1 and CDR2 are SEHNR and FQNEAQ (reference sequence). DNA for the CDR3: TGTGCAGCCAGAAGAGGAAACACCATATATTTT. This translates into CAARRGNTIYF.

The chain has TRBV9 and TRBJ1-1; tentatively, D is TRBD1 (5 bases). Germline V gene lookup returns CDR1 SGDLS and CDR2 YYNGEE. The CDR3 is 14 residues long. V was pared by 4 bases and J by 4 bases, with 14 bases between. CDR3 sequence reads: CASSPRAVSTEAFF. The CDR3 DNA reads TGTGCCAGCAGCCCCAGGGCGGTATCCACTGAAGCTTTCTTT.

The chain joins TRBV6-1 to TRBJ2-1; perhaps TRBD1 as D (6 bases). This CDR3 has 16 residues. V was clipped by 3 bases and J by 6 bases, with 18 bases between them. CDR1 and CDR2 from the germline V gene are MNHNS and SASEGT. The CDR3 is CASSDDWGRQSNEQFF. The CDR3 nucleotides are TGTGCCAGCAGTGATGACTGGGGGCGCCAGTCCAATGAGCAGTTCTTC.

The chain recombines TRBV6-5 with TRBJ2-3, with D unresolved. Trimming took 2 bases from V and 2 from J, leaving 11 bases between them. The CDR3 sequence is 15 residues long. Germline values: CDR1 MNHEY, CDR2 SVGAGI. Here the CDR3 DNA reads TGTGCCAGCAGTTACGACGGGTCCCTCACAGATACGCAGTATTTT. Translating it yields CASSYDGSLTDTQYF.

J is TRBJ1-1 and V is TRBV4-3; TRBD1 is a possible D gene (5 bases). CDR1 is LGHNA, CDR2 YSLEER, per germline. This CDR3 is 17 amino acids long. Trimming shortened V by 3 bases and J by 2 bases, and 19 bases separated the two germline ends. The CDR3 loop reads CASSQAGQGRANTEAFF. As DNA, the CDR3 is TGCGCCAGCAGCCAGGCCGGCCAGGGCCGCGCAAACACTGAAGCTTTCTTT.

About this clone: Relative to the germline gene, one junction end is altered; a read error may explain this. The chain uses TRBV7-7 and TRBJ2-7; 8 bases are a match to TRBD1. This CDR3 contains 15 residues. CDR1 and CDR2 from the germline V gene are SSHAT and FNYEAQ (reference sequence). This CDR3 reads CASSLGQGSSYEQYF. For the CDR3, the DNA is TGTGCTAGCAGCTTAGGACAGGGAAGCTCCTACGAGCAGTACTTC.

This chain uses TRBV4-1 with TRBJ2-7; D perhaps matches TRBD1 (6 bases). CDR3 length: 16 residues. V dropped 0 bases and J dropped 1 base, with 13 bases sitting between them. Per germline, CDR1 MGHRA and CDR2 YSYEKL. The CDR3 nucleotides read TGCGCCAGCAGCCAAGAAAGGGGGTCGTTATCCTACGAGCAGTACTTC. Protein: CASSQERGSLSYEQYF.

This clone was found once. This sequence joins TRBV7-3 and TRBJ2-3; possibly TRBD2 for D (6 bases). Germline values: CDR1 SGHTA, CDR2 FQGTGA. The CDR3 runs 14 residues. The V and J ends lost 3 bases and 4 bases respectively, with 11 bases between them. The CDR3 coding sequence is TGTGCCAGCAGCTTGAGTCCGGGGGCAGATACGCAGTATTTT. Translated: CASSLSPGADTQYF.

The V and J genes are TRBV5-1 and TRBJ2-7, with 7 bases lining up with TRBD1. This CDR3 has 14 amino acids. CDR1 is SGHRS, CDR2 YFSETQ, per germline. Germline trimming cut 2 bases from V and 4 bases from J; bases unmatched to any gene: 6. The CDR3 loop reads CASSLTGALYEQYF. DNA of the CDR3: TGCGCCAGCAGCTTAACAGGGGCCCTTTACGAGCAGTACTTC.

This chain uses TRBV27 with TRBJ2-5; 8 nucleotides line up with TRBD2. J was trimmed by 5 bases and V by 2 bases; bases with no gene match: 4. In germline, CDR1 is MNHEY, CDR2 SMNVEV (reference sequence). The CDR3 extends over 14 amino acids. CDR3 amino acids: CASSLAGGGETQYF. CDR3 in DNA: TGTGCCAGCAGTTTAGCGGGGGGCGGGGAGACCCAGTACTTC.

V gene TRBV13 combines with J gene TRBJ1-5; D might be TRBD1 (6 bases). Germline CDR1 is PRHDT and CDR2 is FYEKMQ (reference sequence). CDR3 length: 14 amino acids. Between the trimmed V and J ends, which lost 4 bases and 5 bases, there was a span of 12 bases. The CDR3 DNA sequence: TGTGCCAGCAGCTGGGGACACGGCGATCAGCCCCAGCATTTT. Protein sequence: CASSWGHGDQPQHF.

This clone is a singleton in its sample. The J gene is TRBJ2-7, the V gene TRBV15, with TRBD2 matching 7 bases. The CDR3 consists of 14 residues. CDR1 is LNHNV and CDR2 is YYDKDF in the germline V gene (reference sequence). After removal of 1 base from V and 3 bases from J, the junction contained 3 bases not matched to a gene. The CDR3 reads CATSRVAGIYEQYF. CDR3 DNA sequence: TGTGCCACCAGCAGAGTAGCGGGCATCTACGAGCAGTACTTC.

As for this clone: The junction and the germline gene differ at one end; a read error may be behind it. This sequence joins TRBV5-4 and TRBJ2-7; D is unresolved. Per the germline V gene, CDR1 is SGHNT and CDR2 is YYREEE (reference sequence). The CDR3 spans 14 residues. For the CDR3, the DNA is TGCGCCAGCAGCCAAGATAGGAAAATGGGCGAGCAGTACTTC. Protein sequence: CASSQDRKMGEQYF.

This chain connects TRBV27 to TRBJ2-3; 7 nucleotides line up with TRBD1. The J segment lost 1 base and the V segment lost 2 bases, leaving 3 bases of the junction unmatched. CDR3 size: 15 residues. Germline V lookup: CDR1 MNHEY, CDR2 SMNVEV (reference sequence). The chain's CDR3 is CASSLRGRRTDTQYF. DNA of the CDR3: TGTGCCAGCAGTTTAAGGGGGCGCCGCACAGATACGCAGTATTTT.

The CDR3 bases are TGTGCCAGCTCACCGGTACCTTACAGCTCCTCTGGGGCCAACGTCCTGACTTTC. Its translation is CASSPVPYSSSGANVLTF. The chain is built from TRBV18 and TRBJ2-6, with D unclear. CDR3 length: 18 amino acids. V was shortened by 3 bases and J by 0 bases, with 15 bases between the two germline ends. Germline loops: CDR1 KGHSH, CDR2 LQKENI.

The genes are TRBV30 and TRBJ2-7; TRBD1 is a possible D gene (6 bases). Germline values: CDR1 GTSNPN, CDR2 SVGIG (reference sequence). The CDR3 is made up of 14 amino acids. V was cut by 2 bases and J by 1 base, with 12 bases left in between. This CDR3 reads CAWSTGIRSYEQYF. The CDR3 DNA reads as TGTGCCTGGAGTACAGGGATCAGGTCCTACGAGCAGTACTTC.

The gene calls are TRBV5-5 and TRBJ2-5; maybe TRBD1 (7 bases). This CDR3 contains 15 residues. V lost 2 bases, J lost 4 bases, and 15 bases lay in between. Germline V lookup: CDR1 SGHKS, CDR2 YYEKEE (reference sequence). In DNA form, the CDR3 reads TGTGCCAGCAGCTTAGGGCAGGGGGGAGGAGAGACCCAGTACTTC. This translates into CASSLGQGGGETQYF.

The rearrangement uses TRBV27 and TRBJ2-1, with a tentative D call TRBD1 (6 bases). Trimming stripped 6 bases from V and 5 bases from J, with 23 bases between. The CDR3 has 17 amino acids. Germline V lookup: CDR1 MNHEY, CDR2 SMNVEV (reference sequence). The CDR3 sequence: CASRPLWSVPGDNEQFF. CDR3 bases: TGTGCCAGCAGACCGCTCTGGTCAGTCCCAGGGGACAATGAGCAGTTCTTC.

The V call is TRBV5-1, the J call TRBJ2-3; no reliable D call. The CDR3 is 13 amino acids. V was trimmed by 5 bases and J by 6 bases, leaving 13 bases between them. Per germline, CDR1 SGHRS and CDR2 YFSETQ. CDR3 amino acids: CASRVRFSDTQYF. In DNA form, the CDR3 reads TGCGCCAGCAGAGTGAGGTTTTCTGATACGCAGTATTTT. Full variable domain (remainder filled in from reference TRBV5-1 and TRBJ2-3): KAGVTQTPRYLIKTRGQQVTLSCSPISGHRSVSWYQQTPGQGLQFLFEYFSETQRNKGNFPGRFSGRQFSNSRSEMNVSTLELGDSALYLCASRVRFSDTQYFGPGTRLTVL.